The rows below give T cell receptor beta chains drawn from one sample of a study of shared clonotypes between healthy human individuals. Using immunoSEQ multiplex PCR, the repertoire was profiled, and TCRdb retains in-frame clones only, with some absent. This sample carries some 2.3 million clones, 80% to 95% of them seen once, and the ten largest clones take 0.3% to 0.4%. The material sequenced was naive CD4+ T cells from PBMCs. All receptors derive from a man between 18 and 29 years old in good health. Some clones in this sample may be carry-over from other donors' samples. CDR3s include the opening cysteine and the closing phenylalanine or tryptophan. A D gene is named only where the DNA matches it firmly. Where a row states a size, it is once, few, many or the class of an expanded clone; other rows omit it.

V	length	J	size	D	DNA	CDR3
TRBV9	12	TRBJ2-3	-	-	TGTGCCAGCAGCGTAGTGGCAGATACGCAGTATTTT	CASSVVADTQYF
TRBV19	14	TRBJ2-3	-	-	TGTGCCAGTAGTATAGCGGGGGACACAGATACGCAGTATTTT	CASSIAGDTDTQYF
TRBV4-3	19	TRBJ2-7	-	TRBD2	TGCGCCAGCAGCCTACGAAGAGGTAGCGGGAGTCCGACCTCCTACGAGCAGTACTTC	CASSLRRGSGSPTSYEQYF
TRBV18	14	TRBJ1-1	-	-	TGTGCCAGCTCACTCACCCGACAGTACACTGAAGCTTTCTTT	CASSLTRQYTEAFF
TRBV4-1	16	TRBJ2-2	-	TRBD2	TGCGCCAGCAGACTATATAGCGGGAGTACCATCGGGGAGCTGTTTTTT	CASRLYSGSTIGELFF
TRBV27	14	TRBJ1-1	-	TRBD1	TGTGCCAGCAGTTTATCTAGGGGGCATACTGAAGCTTTCTTT	CASSLSRGHTEAFF
TRBV9	15	TRBJ2-3	-	-	TGTGCCAGCAGGCGGGGTTGGGAGGTAACAGATACGCAGTATTTT	CASRRGWEVTDTQYF
TRBV19	16	TRBJ2-2	once	-	TGTGCCAGTAGTATAGACAGCCCAGCGAACACCGGGGAGCTGTTTTTT	CASSIDSPANTGELFF
TRBV2	13	TRBJ1-1	-	TRBD1	TGTGCCACCCAGACAGGGGTAAACACTGAAGCTTTCTTT	CATQTGVNTEAFF
TRBV6-6	16	TRBJ2-7	-	-	TGTGCCAGCAGTTACTCCCGGCCGGGCGGAGGCTACGAGCAGTACTTC	CASSYSRPGGGYEQYF
TRBV28	14	TRBJ1-4	once	-	TGTGCCAGCAGTTTGCAGGGGTTTAATGAAAAACTGTTTTTT	CASSLQGFNEKLFF
TRBV5-8	13	TRBJ1-2	-	-	TGTGCCAGCAGCTTGACAGCTAACTATGGCTACACCTTC	CASSLTANYGYTF
TRBV4-1	13	TRBJ2-4	once	-	TGCGCCAGCAGCCAGGTAGCCAAAAACATTCAGTACTTC	CASSQVAKNIQYF
TRBV7-9	14	TRBJ1-1	-	-	TGTGCCAGCAGCTCCGGCGCCAGGGACACTGAAGCTTTCTTT	CASSSGARDTEAFF
TRBV28	11	TRBJ2-7	-	-	TGTGCCAGCAGTTTGGGGACAACACAATACTTC	CASSLGTTQYF
TRBV11-3	15	TRBJ2-1	-	-	TGTGCCAGCAGCCAAGGGGGGGGAAGAGGCAATGAGCAGTTCTTC	CASSQGGGRGNEQFF
TRBV15	17	TRBJ2-3	-	TRBD2	TGTGCCACCAGCAGAGAGAGACTAGCGGGAAACACAGATACGCAGTATTTT	CATSRERLAGNTDTQYF
TRBV7-9	15	TRBJ2-1	-	-	TGTGCCAGCAGCCCTAGCACGGGCTCCTACAATGAGCAGTTCTTC	CASSPSTGSYNEQFF
TRBV5-1	14	TRBJ1-6	-	TRBD1	TGCGCCAGCAGCTTACAGGGGAAGGATTCACCCCTCCACTTT	CASSLQGKDSPLHF
TRBV19	15	TRBJ2-4	-	-	TGTGCCAGTAGTATTACCGGGACAGCCAAAAACATTCAGTACTTC	CASSITGTAKNIQYF
TRBV25-1	14	TRBJ2-1	-	TRBD1	TGTGCCAGTAAGTACGGGACAGGCGACAATGAGCAGTTCTTC	CASKYGTGDNEQFF
TRBV28	11	TRBJ1-2	-	-	TGTGCCAGCAGATACAGGGATGGCTACACCTTC	CASRYRDGYTF
TRBV6-5	15	TRBJ2-1	-	-	TGTGCCAGCAGGAGACCGTACGGATCTCGGGATGAGCAGTTCTTC	CASRRPYGSRDEQFF
TRBV4-3	17	TRBJ1-4	-	TRBD1	TGCGCCAGCAGCCAAGCCCATACCGGACAGGGGTACGAAAAACTGTTTTTT	CASSQAHTGQGYEKLFF
TRBV27	18	TRBJ1-1	-	-	TGTGCCAGCAGTTTATACAGAGTACCGGGACGGAAGAACACTGAAGCTTTCTTT	CASSLYRVPGRKNTEAFF
TRBV6-1	15	TRBJ1-1	-	-	TGTGCCAGCAGTGAAGCAACAAACGGGAACACTGAAGCTTTCTTT	CASSEATNGNTEAFF
TRBV29-1	12	TRBJ1-5	-	-	TGCAGCGTGCTCGAGGTAGACCAGCCCCAGCATTTT	CSVLEVDQPQHF
TRBV18	15	TRBJ2-7	-	-	TGTGCCAGCTCCAAATCGGCCGGGGACGGGTACGAGCAGTACTTC	CASSKSAGDGYEQYF
TRBV7-6	18	TRBJ2-7	-	TRBD2	TGTGCCAGCAGCTTAAGAGGGGCAGCGGGGCCGCTGGTCTACGAGCAGTACTTC	CASSLRGAAGPLVYEQYF
TRBV29-1	14	TRBJ2-1	-	TRBD2	TGCAGCGCTAGGGGACTAGCGGGAGGAGGTGAGCAGTTCTTC	CSARGLAGGGEQFF
TRBV5-4	15	TRBJ1-4	-	-	TGTGCCAGCAGCTTGGCCAGCGGCGGGAGTGAAAAACTGTTTTTT	CASSLASGGSEKLFF
TRBV5-1	15	TRBJ1-2	-	-	TGCGCCAGCAGCTTGGAGGGCAGGTTTAACTATGGCTACACCTTC	CASSLEGRFNYGYTF
TRBV5-1	14	TRBJ2-5	-	TRBD1	TGCGCCAGCAGCCCTCGACAGGGTCGAGAGACCCAGTACTTC	CASSPRQGRETQYF
TRBV28	17	TRBJ2-6	-	TRBD1	TGTGCCAGCAGTTCCGGGACAGGGGCCTCTGGGGCCAACGTCCTGACTTTC	CASSSGTGASGANVLTF
TRBV4-1	16	TRBJ2-7	-	TRBD2	TGCGCCAGCAGCCAAAATGGACTAGCGGGGATCTACGAGCAGTACTTC	CASSQNGLAGIYEQYF
TRBV7-7	19	TRBJ2-2	-	-	TGTGCCAGCAGCTCTCCCGACCCCTCCTTGGGGACGAACACCGGGGAGCTGTTTTTT	CASSSPDPSLGTNTGELFF
TRBV2	16	TRBJ2-3	-	TRBD1	TGTGCCAGCAGTCGACAGGGGGCGAGTGGCACAGATACGCAGTATTTT	CASSRQGASGTDTQYF
TRBV6-6	15	TRBJ1-1	few	TRBD1	TGTGCCAGCACCCAACTACAGGGGTTGGGCACTGAAGCTTTCTTT	CASTQLQGLGTEAFF
TRBV29-1	16	TRBJ2-5	-	-	TGCAGCGTTGCGAACAGGCAGGCCAGCCAGATTTACGGGCAGTACTTC	CSVANRQASQIYGQYF
TRBV28	11	TRBJ2-2	-	-	TGTGCCAGCAGTCGTACCGGGGAGCTGTTTTTT	CASSRTGELFF
TRBV5-1	16	TRBJ2-5	-	TRBD2	TGCGCCAGCAGCCCGCTGATAGCGGGAGGGGAAGAGACCCAGTACTTC	CASSPLIAGGEETQYF